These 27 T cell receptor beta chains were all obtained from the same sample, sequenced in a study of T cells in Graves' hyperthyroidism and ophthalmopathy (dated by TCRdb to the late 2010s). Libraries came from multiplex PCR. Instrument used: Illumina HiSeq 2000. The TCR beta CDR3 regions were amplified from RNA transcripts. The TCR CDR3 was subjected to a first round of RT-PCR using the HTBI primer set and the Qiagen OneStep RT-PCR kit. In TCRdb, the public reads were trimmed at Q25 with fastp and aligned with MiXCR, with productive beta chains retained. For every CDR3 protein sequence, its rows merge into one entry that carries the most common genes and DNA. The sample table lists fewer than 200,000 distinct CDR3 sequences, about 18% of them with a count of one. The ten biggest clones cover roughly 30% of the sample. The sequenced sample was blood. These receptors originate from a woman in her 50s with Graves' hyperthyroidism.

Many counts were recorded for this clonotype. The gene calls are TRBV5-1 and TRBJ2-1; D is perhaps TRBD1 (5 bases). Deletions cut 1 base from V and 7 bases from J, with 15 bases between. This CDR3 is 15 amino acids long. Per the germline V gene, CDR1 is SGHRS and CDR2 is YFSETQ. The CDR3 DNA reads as TGCGCCAGCAGCTTGTCAGGGATGACTGGTAATGAGCAGTTCTTC. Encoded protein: CASSLSGMTGNEQFF.

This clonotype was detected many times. The CDR3, as DNA: TGTGCCAGCAGCTCCGGGACCTTCAATGAGCAGTTCTTC. This codes for CASSSGTFNEQFF. The chain employs TRBV9 and TRBJ2-1; D may correspond to TRBD1 or TRBD2 (5 bases each). V was trimmed by 4 bases and J by 6 bases, leaving 11 bases between them. CDR1 and CDR2 from the germline V gene are SGDLS and YYNGEE. The CDR3 consists of 13 residues.

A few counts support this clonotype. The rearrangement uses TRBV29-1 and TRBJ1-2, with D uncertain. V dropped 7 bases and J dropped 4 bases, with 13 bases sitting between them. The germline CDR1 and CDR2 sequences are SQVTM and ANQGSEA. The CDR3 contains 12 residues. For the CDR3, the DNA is TGCAGCGCCCCACTTCGGGGCTATGGCTACACCTTC. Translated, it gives CSAPLRGYGYTF.

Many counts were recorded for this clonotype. CDR3 DNA sequence: TGTGCCAGCAGCGTGCAGACAGGGGTAGGGGAGACCCAGTACTTC. Encoded protein: CASSVQTGVGETQYF. V gene TRBV9 combines with J gene TRBJ2-5; TRBD1 matches 8 bases. The CDR3 is 15 amino acids. Germline V gives CDR1 SGDLS, CDR2 YYNGEE. Trimming took 2 bases from V and 5 from J; bases not matched to a gene: 8.

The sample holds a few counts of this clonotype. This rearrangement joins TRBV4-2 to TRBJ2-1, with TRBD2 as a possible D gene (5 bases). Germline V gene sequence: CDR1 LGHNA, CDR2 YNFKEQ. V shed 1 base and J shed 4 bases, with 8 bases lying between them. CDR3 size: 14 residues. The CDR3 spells CASSQVGNYNEQFF. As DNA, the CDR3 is TGTGCCAGCAGCCAAGTCGGGAATTACAATGAGCAGTTCTTC.

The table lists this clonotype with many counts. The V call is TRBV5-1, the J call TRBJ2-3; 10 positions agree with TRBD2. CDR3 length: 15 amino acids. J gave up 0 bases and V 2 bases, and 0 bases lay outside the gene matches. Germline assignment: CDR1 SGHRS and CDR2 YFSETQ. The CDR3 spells CASSFSGGSTDTQYF. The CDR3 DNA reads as TGCGCCAGCAGCTTTAGCGGGGGGAGCACAGATACGCAGTATTTT. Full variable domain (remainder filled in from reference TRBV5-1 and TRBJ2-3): KAGVTQTPRYLIKTRGQQVTLSCSPISGHRSVSWYQQTPGQGLQFLFEYFSETQRNKGNFPGRFSGRQFSNSRSEMNVSTLELGDSALYLCASSFSGGSTDTQYFGPGTRLTVL.

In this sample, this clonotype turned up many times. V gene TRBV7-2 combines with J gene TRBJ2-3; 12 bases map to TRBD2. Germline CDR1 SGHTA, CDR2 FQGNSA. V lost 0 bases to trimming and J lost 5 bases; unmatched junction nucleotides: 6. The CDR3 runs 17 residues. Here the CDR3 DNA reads TGTGCCAGCAGCTTAGCGATGCTAGCGGGGGGGAAAGATACGCAGTATTTT. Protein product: CASSLAMLAGGKDTQYF.

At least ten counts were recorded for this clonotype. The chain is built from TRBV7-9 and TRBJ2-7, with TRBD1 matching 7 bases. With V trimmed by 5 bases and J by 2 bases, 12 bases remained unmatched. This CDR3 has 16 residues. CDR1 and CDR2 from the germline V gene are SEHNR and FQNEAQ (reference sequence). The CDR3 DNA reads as TGTGCCAGCAGCGAAACCCGGGACAGCTCTACCTACGAGCAGTACTTC. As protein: CASSETRDSSTYEQYF.

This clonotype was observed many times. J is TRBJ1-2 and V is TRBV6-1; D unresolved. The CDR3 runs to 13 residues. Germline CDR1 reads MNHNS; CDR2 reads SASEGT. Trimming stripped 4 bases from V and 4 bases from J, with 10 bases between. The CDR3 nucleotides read TGTGCCAGCAGTGTATCGGGAGCCTATGGCTACACCTTC. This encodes CASSVSGAYGYTF.

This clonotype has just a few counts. The CDR3 is CASSISTSGSYEQYF. The CDR3 bases are TGTGCCAGTAGTATTTCGACTAGCGGATCCTACGAGCAGTACTTC. The V and J genes are TRBV19 and TRBJ2-7; 9 nucleotides align to TRBD2. The CDR3 contains 15 residues. Germline lookup yields CDR1 LNHDA and CDR2 SQIVND (reference sequence). J lost 1 base, V lost 3 bases, and 4 bases had no gene match.

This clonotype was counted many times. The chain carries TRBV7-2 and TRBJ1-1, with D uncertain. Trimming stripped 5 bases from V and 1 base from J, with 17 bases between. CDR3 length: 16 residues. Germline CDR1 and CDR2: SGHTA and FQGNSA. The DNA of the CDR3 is TGTGCCAGCAGCCTATTCACTCGATCCGCGAACACTGAAGCTTTCTTT. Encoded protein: CASSLFTRSANTEAFF.

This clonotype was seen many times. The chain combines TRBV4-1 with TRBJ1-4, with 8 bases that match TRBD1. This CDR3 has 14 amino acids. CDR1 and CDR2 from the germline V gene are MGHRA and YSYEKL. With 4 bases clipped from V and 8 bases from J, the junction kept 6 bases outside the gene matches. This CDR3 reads CASSPTRGREKLFF. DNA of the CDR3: TGCGCCAGCAGCCCGACCAGGGGGCGGGAAAAACTGTTTTTT.

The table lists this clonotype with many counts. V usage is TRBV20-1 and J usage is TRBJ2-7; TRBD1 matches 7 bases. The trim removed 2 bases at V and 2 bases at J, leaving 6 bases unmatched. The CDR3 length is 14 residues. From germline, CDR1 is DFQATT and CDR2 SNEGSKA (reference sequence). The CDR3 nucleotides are TGCAGTGCTAGAACGAGGGGACAGACCTACGAGCAGTACTTC. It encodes CSARTRGQTYEQYF.

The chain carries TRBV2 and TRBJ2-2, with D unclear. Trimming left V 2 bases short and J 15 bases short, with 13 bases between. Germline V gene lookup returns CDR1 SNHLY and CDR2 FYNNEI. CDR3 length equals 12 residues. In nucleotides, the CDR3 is TGTGCCAGCAGTGAACCGAGAAACGGCTTGTTTTTT. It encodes CASSEPRNGLFF.

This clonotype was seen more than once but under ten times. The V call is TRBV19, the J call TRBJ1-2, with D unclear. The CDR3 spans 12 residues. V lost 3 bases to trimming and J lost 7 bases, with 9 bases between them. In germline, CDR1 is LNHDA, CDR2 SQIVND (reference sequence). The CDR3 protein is CASSIPESGYTF. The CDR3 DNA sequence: TGTGCCAGTAGTATCCCTGAATCTGGCTACACCTTC.

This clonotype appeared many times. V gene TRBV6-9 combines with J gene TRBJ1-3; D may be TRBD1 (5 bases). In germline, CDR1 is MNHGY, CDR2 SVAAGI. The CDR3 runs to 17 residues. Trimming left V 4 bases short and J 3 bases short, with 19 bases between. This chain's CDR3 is CASSSCPGPAGGNTIYF. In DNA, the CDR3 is TGTGCCAGCAGTTCCTGTCCGGGGCCCGCAGGTGGAAACACCATATATTTT.

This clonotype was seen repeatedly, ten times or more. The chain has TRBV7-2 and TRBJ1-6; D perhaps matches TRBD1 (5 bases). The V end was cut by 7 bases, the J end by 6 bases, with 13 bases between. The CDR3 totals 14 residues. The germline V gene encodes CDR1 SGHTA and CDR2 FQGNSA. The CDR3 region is CASNRQILNSPLHF. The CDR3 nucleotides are TGTGCCAGCAACAGACAGATCCTTAATTCACCCCTCCACTTT.

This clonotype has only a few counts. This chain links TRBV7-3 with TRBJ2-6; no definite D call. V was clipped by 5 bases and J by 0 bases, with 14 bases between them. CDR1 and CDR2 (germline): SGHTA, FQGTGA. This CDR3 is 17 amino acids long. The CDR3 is CASSEAGPFSGANVLTF. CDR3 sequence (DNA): TGTGCCAGCAGCGAGGCCGGTCCGTTCTCTGGGGCCAACGTCCTGACTTTC.

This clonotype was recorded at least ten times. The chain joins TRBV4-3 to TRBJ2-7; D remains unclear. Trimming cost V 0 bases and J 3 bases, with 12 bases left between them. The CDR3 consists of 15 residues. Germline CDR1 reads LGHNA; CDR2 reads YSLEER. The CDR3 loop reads CASSQEVSGIYEQYF. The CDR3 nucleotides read TGCGCCAGCAGCCAAGAGGTTTCAGGCATCTACGAGCAGTACTTC.

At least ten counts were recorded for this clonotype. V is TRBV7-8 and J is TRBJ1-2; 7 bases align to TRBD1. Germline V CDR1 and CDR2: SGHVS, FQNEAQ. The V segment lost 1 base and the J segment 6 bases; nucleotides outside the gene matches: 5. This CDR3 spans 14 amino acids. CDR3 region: CASSLDTGENGYTF. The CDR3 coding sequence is TGTGCCAGCAGCTTAGATACAGGGGAGAATGGCTACACCTTC.

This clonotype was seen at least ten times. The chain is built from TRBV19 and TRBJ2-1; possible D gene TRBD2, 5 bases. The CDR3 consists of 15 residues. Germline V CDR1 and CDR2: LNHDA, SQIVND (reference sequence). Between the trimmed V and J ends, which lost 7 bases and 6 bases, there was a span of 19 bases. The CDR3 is CASTLDWAASNEQFF. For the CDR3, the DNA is TGTGCCAGTACCCTGGACTGGGCAGCGTCCAATGAGCAGTTCTTC.

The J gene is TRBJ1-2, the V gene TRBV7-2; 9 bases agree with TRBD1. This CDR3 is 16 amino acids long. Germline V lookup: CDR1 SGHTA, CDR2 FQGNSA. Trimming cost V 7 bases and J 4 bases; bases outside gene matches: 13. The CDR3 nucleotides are TGTGCCAGCACCGAAGGGTACGGGACAGGGAGCTATGGCTACACCTTC. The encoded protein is CASTEGYGTGSYGYTF.

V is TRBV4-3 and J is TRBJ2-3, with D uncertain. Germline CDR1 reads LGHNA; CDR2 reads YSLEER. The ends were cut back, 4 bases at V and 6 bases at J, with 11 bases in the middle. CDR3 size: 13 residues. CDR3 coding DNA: TGCGCCAGCAGCCCCGAAAATGAGGATACGCAGTATTTT. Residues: CASSPENEDTQYF.

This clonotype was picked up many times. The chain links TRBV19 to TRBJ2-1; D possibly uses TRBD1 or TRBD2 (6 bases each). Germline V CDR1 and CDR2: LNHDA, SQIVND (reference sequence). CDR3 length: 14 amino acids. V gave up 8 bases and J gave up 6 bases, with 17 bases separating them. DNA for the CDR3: TGTGCCAGTCTGGACAAGGGGGGTCTCAATGAGCAGTTCTTC. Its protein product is CASLDKGGLNEQFF.

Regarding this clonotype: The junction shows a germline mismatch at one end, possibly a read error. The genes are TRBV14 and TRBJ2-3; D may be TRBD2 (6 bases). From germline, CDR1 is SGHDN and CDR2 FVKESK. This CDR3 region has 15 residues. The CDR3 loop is CASSPRGSLTDTQYF. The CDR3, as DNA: TGTGCTAGCAGCCCGCGGGGCTCTCTCACAGATACGCAGTATTTT.

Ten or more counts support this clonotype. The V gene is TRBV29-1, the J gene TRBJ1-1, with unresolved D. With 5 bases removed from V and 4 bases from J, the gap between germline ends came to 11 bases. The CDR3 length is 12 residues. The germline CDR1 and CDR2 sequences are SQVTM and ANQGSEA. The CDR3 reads CSVQKGGTEAFF. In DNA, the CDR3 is TGCAGCGTTCAGAAGGGAGGCACTGAAGCTTTCTTT.

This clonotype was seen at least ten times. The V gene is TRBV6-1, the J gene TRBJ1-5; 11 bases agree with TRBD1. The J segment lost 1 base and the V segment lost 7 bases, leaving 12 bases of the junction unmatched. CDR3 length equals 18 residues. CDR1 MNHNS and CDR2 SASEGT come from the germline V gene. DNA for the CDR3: TGTGCCAGCACCGCCGGGACAGGGGGGGCAGGAAGCAATCAGCCCCAGCATTTT. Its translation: CASTAGTGGAGSNQPQHF.